This T cell receptor beta chain was recovered during a study of cytomegalovirus exposure and HLA in healthy donors. The study, taken as a whole, reports: Some segments of the V type, notably TRBV6-2 and TRBV6-3, were excluded as indistinguishable.

Researchers ran the PCR with 60 Vbeta and 13 Jbeta primers. Libraries were prepared by immunoSEQ multiplex PCR; TCRdb keeps only in-frame clonotypes and omits some of them. The sample consists of approximately 130,000 clones, about four fifths of them appearing once. Of note for this clone: Its antigen remains unidentified.

This CDR3 contains 14 residues. With 2 bases clipped from V and 1 base from J, the junction kept 1 base outside the gene matches. CDR1 is MNHNY and CDR2 is SVGAGI in the germline V gene (reference sequence). The rearrangement links TRBV6-6 to TRBJ1-1, with 7 bases fitting TRBD1. The origin of this receptor is a woman between 40 and 55 years old in good health and CMV-seronegative. Sequenced input: PBMCs. The CDR3 bases are TGTGCCAGCAGTTACGACAGGGCGAACACTGAAGCTTTCTTT. Its translation is CASSYDRANTEAFF.